The 13 T cell receptor beta chains below were found in one sample sequenced in a study of yellow fever vaccine responses in identical twins (dated by TCRdb to 2016 to 2019). Receptor amplification or capture employed RT-PCR. Reads for this sample came from an Illumina HiSeq 2500. TCRdb took the public reads, trimmed them with fastp at Q25, ran MiXCR for clone calling and kept in-frame beta chains. CDR3 protein duplicates are merged, each entry listing the most common genes and DNA. Here the sample has approximately 10,000 distinct CDR3 sequences; 77% occur a single time. The ten largest make up more than 6.5% of the sample. The sequenced sample was T cells from blood (PBMCs), unsorted or a sorted subset (not recorded which), obtained before or after yellow fever vaccination (not recorded which). These receptors all stem from a woman aged 18-29 years who received the yellow fever vaccine. Donor details come from another sample of the same person, matched by shared clones.

The V gene is TRBV5-4, the J gene TRBJ2-7; 7 nucleotides align to TRBD1. This CDR3 spans 14 amino acids. Germline assignment: CDR1 SGHNT and CDR2 YYREEE (reference sequence). V was clipped by 0 bases and J by 6 bases; unmatched bases: 6. CDR3 in DNA: TGTGCCAGCAGCTTGGCAGGGGGAATGGTCGAGCAGTACTTC. Its protein product is CASSLAGGMVEQYF.

This clonotype was found a few times. V usage is TRBV12-3 or TRBV12-4 and J usage is TRBJ2-4; 10 bases map to TRBD1. The CDR3 is made up of 14 amino acids. J gave up 8 bases and V 6 bases, and 7 bases lay outside the gene matches. Written as DNA, the CDR3 is TGTGCCAGCAGCCCGACAGGGGGCAGGGACATTCAGTACTTC. Its protein product is CASSPTGGRDIQYF.

The chain combines TRBV2 with TRBJ1-2; the match to TRBD1 covers 9 bases. Germline V gene data show CDR1 as SNHLY and CDR2 as FYNNEI. This CDR3 spans 12 amino acids. After removal of 11 bases from V and 6 bases from J, the junction contained 7 bases not matched to a gene. The CDR3 coding sequence is TGTGCCTACTACAGGGGGCTGGATGGCTACACCTTC. As protein: CAYYRGLDGYTF.

The gene calls are TRBV13 and TRBJ2-2; D remains ambiguous. CDR3 length equals 12 residues. Trimming left V 2 bases short and J 6 bases short, with 4 bases between. The germline V gene has CDR1 PRHDT and CDR2 FYEKMQ (reference sequence). The CDR3 DNA follows: TGTGCCAGCAGCTTATCACCCGGGGAGCTGTTTTTT. Its translation: CASSLSPGELFF.

This clonotype was counted between two and nine times. The chain joins TRBV29-1 to TRBJ2-3; TRBD2 agrees at 11 bases. V trimming: 0 bases; J trimming: 4 bases; junction bases outside the gene matches: 12. Germline loops: CDR1 SQVTM, CDR2 ANQGSEA. There are 18 residues in the CDR3. CDR3 sequence (DNA): TGCAGCGTTGAAGATTTAACGATCACTAGCGGGAGTGCAGATACGCAGTATTTT. Its protein is CSVEDLTITSGSADTQYF.

This clonotype was observed once. The chain joins TRBV20-1 to TRBJ2-1; TRBD2 aligns across 8 bases. The CDR3 runs 15 residues. The germline V gene encodes CDR1 DFQATT and CDR2 SNEGSKA (reference sequence). V dropped 2 bases and J dropped 1; count of bases not matched to a gene: 4. The CDR3 DNA reads as TGCAGTGCTAGACAGGAGCGGGAGTCCTACAATGAGCAGTTCTTC. Translated, it gives CSARQERESYNEQFF.

The chain combines TRBV11-1 with TRBJ2-3; the D gene is possibly TRBD1 (6 bases). The CDR3 spans 17 residues. CDR1 is SGHAT and CDR2 is FQDESV in the germline V gene (reference sequence). The V end was cut by 6 bases, the J end by 0 bases, with 19 bases between. CDR3 in amino acids: CASSFKDSLTSTDTQYF. The DNA for the CDR3 is TGTGCCAGCAGTTTCAAGGACAGTTTAACTAGCACAGATACGCAGTATTTT.

The V and J genes are TRBV9 and TRBJ1-6; maybe TRBD1 (6 bases). V lost 4 bases and J 3 bases, leaving 17 bases between the germline ends. This CDR3 region has 17 residues. Germline V lookup: CDR1 SGDLS, CDR2 YYNGEE. CDR3: CASSPQDRRYYNSPLHF. CDR3 bases: TGTGCCAGCAGCCCACAAGACAGGAGATACTATAATTCACCCCTCCACTTT. The full variable domain, rest sourced from reference TRBV9 and TRBJ1-6, is DSGVTQTPKHLITATGQRVTLRCSPRSGDLSVYWYQQSLDQGLQFLIQYYNGEERAKGNILERFSAQQFPDLHSELNLSSLELGDSALYFCASSPQDRRYYNSPLHFGNGTRLTVT.

This clonotype was seen only once. The chain uses TRBV19 and TRBJ1-5; unclear D gene. The V and J ends lost 3 bases and 7 bases respectively, with 4 bases between them. The CDR3 has 11 residues. Looked up from germline, CDR1 is LNHDA and CDR2 is SQIVND (reference sequence). The CDR3 loop is CASSIEQPQHF. For the CDR3, the DNA is TGTGCCAGTAGTATTGAGCAGCCCCAGCATTTT.

The rearrangement uses TRBV5-5 and TRBJ2-2; TRBD1 might be the D (6 bases). Deletions cut 4 bases from V and 3 bases from J, with 16 bases between. The CDR3 sequence is 16 residues long. Per germline, CDR1 SGHKS and CDR2 YYEKEE (reference sequence). The CDR3, as DNA: TGTGCCAGCAGCAGGGACCAGGGGTTGTACACCGGGGAGCTGTTTTTT. It specifies CASSRDQGLYTGELFF.

CDR3: CASSLTPLGLAKSLQFF. CDR3 coding DNA: TGTGCCAGCAGCTTAACTCCTCTGGGACTAGCGAAAAGTTTGCAGTTCTTC. The rearrangement links TRBV11-1 to TRBJ2-1; the match to TRBD2 covers 10 bases. The J segment lost 12 bases and the V segment lost 2 bases, leaving 16 bases of the junction unmatched. CDR3 length: 17 residues. CDR1 is SGHAT, CDR2 FQDESV, per germline (reference sequence).

With regard to this clonotype: A read error may produce the germline difference seen at one junction end. The V call is TRBV11-3, the J call TRBJ2-4; tentative D call: TRBD1 (5 bases). Germline V CDR1 and CDR2: SGHNT, YENEEA. This CDR3 contains 14 residues. CDR3 sequence (DNA): TGTGCCAGCAGCTTAGATTGGGGCAAAAACATTCTGTACTTC. This translates into CASSLDWGKNILYF.

The chain employs TRBV10-1 and TRBJ1-1, with 8 positions matching TRBD1. Germline V gene sequence: CDR1 WNHNN, CDR2 SYGVQD (reference sequence). J lost 0 bases, V lost 8 bases, and 14 bases had no gene match. The CDR3 length is 17 residues. CDR3: CASPGGQVPSMNTEAFF. The CDR3 DNA reads TGCGCCAGCCCAGGGGGACAGGTGCCATCTATGAACACTGAAGCTTTCTTT.